This T cell receptor beta chain was found in a study of blood T cell repertoires in COVID-19. Study in general: T cells, B-cell-depleted T cells, or PBMCs provided the cDNA or gDNA that served as material.

Methods used by the authors: How many nucleated cells were present was estimated from reference gene primer amplification. TCRdb's table, derived via immunoSEQ multiplex PCR, lists solely in-frame clones and lacks some. The D gene and trimming were derived from the DNA, and the V and J assignments and clone size from that table. The sample holds approximately 150,000 clones, approximately 89% seen once. The CDR3 consists of 11 residues. V lost 6 bases, J lost 12 bases, and 17 bases lay in between. Germline V gene lookup returns CDR1 DFQATT and CDR2 SNEGSKA (reference sequence). The chain couples TRBV20-1 to TRBJ2-5; tentatively, D is TRBD2 (5 bases). The sequencing sample was made of peripheral blood. The source of this sequence is a man between 60 and 75 years old with active or convalescent COVID-19. CDR3 sequence reads: CSAPAVRGEYF. The CDR3 nucleotides are TGCAGTGCCCCAGCGGTACGGGGTGAGTACTTC.